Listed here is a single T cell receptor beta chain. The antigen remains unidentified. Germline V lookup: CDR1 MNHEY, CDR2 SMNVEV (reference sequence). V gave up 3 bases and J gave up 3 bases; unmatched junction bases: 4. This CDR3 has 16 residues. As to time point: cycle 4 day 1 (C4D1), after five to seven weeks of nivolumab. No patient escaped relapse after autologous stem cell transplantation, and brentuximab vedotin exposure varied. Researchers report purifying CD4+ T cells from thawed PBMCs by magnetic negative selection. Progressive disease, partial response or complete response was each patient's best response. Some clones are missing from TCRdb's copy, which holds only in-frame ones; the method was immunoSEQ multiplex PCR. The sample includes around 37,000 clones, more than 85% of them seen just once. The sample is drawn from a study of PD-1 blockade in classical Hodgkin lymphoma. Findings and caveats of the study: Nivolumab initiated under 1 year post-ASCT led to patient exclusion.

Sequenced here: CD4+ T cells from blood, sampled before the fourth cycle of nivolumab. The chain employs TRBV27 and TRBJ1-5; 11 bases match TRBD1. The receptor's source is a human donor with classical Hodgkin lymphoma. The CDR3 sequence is CASSFSDRGHNQPQHF. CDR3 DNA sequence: TGTGCCAGCAGTTTCTCGGACAGGGGGCACAATCAGCCCCAGCATTTT.